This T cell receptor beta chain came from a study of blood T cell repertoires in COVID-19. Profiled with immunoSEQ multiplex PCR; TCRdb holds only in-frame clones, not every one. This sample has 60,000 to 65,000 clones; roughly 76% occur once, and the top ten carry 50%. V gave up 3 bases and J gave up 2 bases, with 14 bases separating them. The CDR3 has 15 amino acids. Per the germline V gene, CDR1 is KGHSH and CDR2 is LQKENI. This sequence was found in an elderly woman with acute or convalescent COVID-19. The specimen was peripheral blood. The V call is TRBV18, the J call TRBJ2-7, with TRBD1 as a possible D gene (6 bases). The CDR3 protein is CASSPQGRGAYEQYF. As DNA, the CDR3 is TGTGCCAGCTCACCTCAGGGCAGGGGAGCCTACGAGCAGTACTTC.